Here is one TCR beta chain with its context. This entry is derived from a study of blood T cell repertoires in COVID-19. CDR1 and CDR2 from the germline V gene are LNHNV and YYDKDF (reference sequence). This CDR3 comprises 18 residues. V dropped 0 bases and J dropped 0 bases, with 18 bases sitting between them. Produced via immunoSEQ multiplex PCR; TCRdb's table is partial and in-frame only. This sample yields 250,000 or so clones, of which roughly 87% are seen a single time; 3% belongs to the top ten. The clonotype was recovered from a man between 18 and 29 years old with active or convalescent COVID-19. Sequenced input: peripheral blood. This sequence joins TRBV15 and TRBJ2-7; the D gene is possibly TRBD1 (5 bases). DNA for the CDR3: TGTGCCACCAGCAGAGATTTTGGGCCGTCAGGGATCTCCTACGAGCAGTACTTC. Translation gives CATSRDFGPSGISYEQYF.